This TCR beta chain was sequenced for a study of CD8 T cells in ankylosing spondylitis. Points from the study as a whole: Reported data indicate significant enrichment of disease-linked clones within matched ankylosing spondylitis synovial fluid. Certain motif variants had earlier appeared in reactive arthritis synovial fluid and blood.

Notes on this clonotype: Its antigen is unidentified.

TCRdb independently ran MiXCR on the 5' RACE reads; one entry per CDR3 protein. The sample has tens of thousands of distinct CDR3 sequences; 16% are singletons. Trimming took off 1 base at V and 8 bases at J, with 8 bases between the two ends. CDR1 is LGHNA, CDR2 YNFKEQ, per germline. The CDR3 covers 13 residues. The chain is built from TRBV4-2 and TRBJ2-2; no clear D. The specimen was blood. The clonotype comes from a male donor with ankylosing spondylitis or in good health (not recorded which). In nucleotides, the CDR3 is TGTGCCAGCAGCCAAGCCGAAAGAGGGGAGCTGTTTTTT. It specifies CASSQAERGELFF.